This passage covers 32 T cell receptor beta chains from one sample sequenced in a study of T-cell memory formation after mild COVID-19. TCRdb processed the 5' RACE reads anew with MiXCR; each CDR3 protein has one entry. The sample consists of approximately 300,000 distinct CDR3 sequences, approximately 15% of them appearing once. Sample: PBMCs or a T cell subset sorted from them (not recorded which). All receptors come from a man in his late teens or twenties who had mild COVID-19 (a few samples of this study predate the infection). Cell type and time point are not known.

The sample holds one count of this clonotype. The V gene is TRBV4-1, the J gene TRBJ2-1, with D perhaps TRBD1 (5 bases). The CDR3 extends over 16 amino acids. Germline V gene lookup returns CDR1 MGHRA and CDR2 YSYEKL. V dropped 2 bases and J dropped 2 bases, with 13 bases sitting between them. The CDR3 DNA reads as TGCGCCAGCAGCCAACAGGGTGCTGGCCCCTACAATGAGCAGTTCTTC. It yields the protein CASSQQGAGPYNEQFF.

This clonotype was picked up many times. The chain is built from TRBV13 and TRBJ2-7; D possibly corresponds to TRBD2 (5 bases). V dropped 9 bases and J dropped 2 bases, with 20 bases sitting between them. In germline, CDR1 is PRHDT, CDR2 FYEKMQ (reference sequence). The CDR3 runs to 15 residues. For the CDR3, the DNA is TGTGCCAGTATGGCCACCGAGGGTAGAACCTACGAGCAGTACTTC. This gives the protein CASMATEGRTYEQYF.

In the case of this clonotype: An end of the junction does not agree with germline; a read error may underlie this. The chain has TRBV10-3 and TRBJ1-2, with 9 bases lining up with TRBD1. Germline lookup yields CDR1 ENHRY and CDR2 SYGVKD. CDR3 size: 14 residues. For the CDR3, the DNA is TGTGCCGTCAGGGGACAGGGATCTAACTATGGCTACACCTTC. Encoded protein: CAVRGQGSNYGYTF.

This clonotype was seen a few times. The chain employs TRBV6-5 and TRBJ2-7, with 11 bases aligning to TRBD2. With 5 bases clipped from V and 1 base from J, the junction kept 7 bases outside the gene matches. Germline V gene data show CDR1 as MNHEY and CDR2 as SVGAGI. The CDR3 loop spans 16 amino acids. CDR3 loop: CASSLGGTSGSYEQYF. CDR3 in DNA: TGTGCCAGCAGTCTGGGTGGGACTAGCGGATCCTACGAGCAGTACTTC.

This clonotype has only a few counts. In DNA, the CDR3 is TGCAGTGCTAAGGGTGGGGTGGATACGCAGTATTTT. Residues: CSAKGGVDTQYF. The J gene is TRBJ2-3, the V gene TRBV20-1; no reliable D call. Germline CDR1 DFQATT, CDR2 SNEGSKA (reference sequence). Trimming pared 4 bases from V and 6 bases from J, leaving 11 bases between. The CDR3 extends over 12 amino acids.

V usage is TRBV4-3 and J usage is TRBJ2-3; D uncertain. The CDR3 totals 15 residues. V lost 1 base and J 4 bases, leaving 12 bases between the germline ends. The germline V gene encodes CDR1 LGHNA and CDR2 YSLEER. CDR3 nucleotide sequence: TGCGCCAGCAGCCAAGGTGAAAGCTTTGCAGATACGCAGTATTTT. Translation gives CASSQGESFADTQYF.

V usage is TRBV20-1 and J usage is TRBJ2-1; D possibly corresponds to TRBD1 (5 bases). With 1 base removed from V and 0 bases from J, the gap between germline ends came to 13 bases. The CDR3 covers 16 residues. Germline loops: CDR1 DFQATT, CDR2 SNEGSKA (reference sequence). CDR3 amino acids: CSARGQGPASYNEQFF. The DNA of the CDR3 is TGCAGTGCTAGAGGGCAGGGCCCTGCCTCCTACAATGAGCAGTTCTTC.

This clonotype was recorded at least ten times. The CDR3 sequence is CASSSSFSRMNTEAFF. CDR3 nucleotide sequence: TGCGCCAGCAGCTCCTCGTTTAGCCGGATGAACACTGAAGCTTTCTTT. This chain joins TRBV5-1 and TRBJ1-1; D remains unclear. V was cut by 3 bases and J by 0 bases, with 15 bases left in between. Germline loops: CDR1 SGHRS, CDR2 YFSETQ. The CDR3 sequence is 16 residues long.

This clonotype was recorded many times. V usage is TRBV7-9 and J usage is TRBJ2-2; no reliable D call. The germline CDR1 and CDR2 sequences are SEHNR and FQNEAQ (reference sequence). The germline V and J ends were trimmed by 2 bases and 2 bases, with 9 bases remaining between them. The length of the CDR3 is 15 residues. CDR3 nucleotides: TGTGCCAGCAGCTTAATCAGGAGTAACACCGGGGAGCTGTTTTTT. Amino acids: CASSLIRSNTGELFF.

This chain links TRBV7-9 with TRBJ2-7; 7 bases line up with TRBD2. Germline V gene lookup returns CDR1 SEHNR and CDR2 FQNEAQ (reference sequence). Trimming at V came to 5 bases and at J to 4 bases, leaving 2 bases not matched to a gene. The CDR3 totals 12 residues. CDR3 sequence reads: CASSPGLYEQYV. The DNA of the CDR3 is TGTGCCAGCAGCCCGGGACTATACGAGCAGTACGTC.

The chain links TRBV7-2 to TRBJ2-3; possible D gene TRBD2, 5 bases. CDR3 size: 16 residues. V was cut by 2 bases and J by 1 base, with 13 bases left in between. The germline gives CDR1 SGHTA, CDR2 FQGNSA. The CDR3 is CASSLRRGIGTDTQYF. The CDR3 DNA is TGTGCCAGCAGCTTAAGACGAGGGATAGGCACAGATACGCAGTATTTT.

J is TRBJ1-1 and V is TRBV6-2 or TRBV6-3; a possible D gene is TRBD1 (5 bases). This CDR3 contains 13 residues. Trimming stripped 6 bases from V and 5 bases from J, with 13 bases between. Germline CDR1 MNHEY, CDR2 SVGEGT. Here the CDR3 DNA reads TGTGCCAGCAGCACCTTAGGGGTTACTGAAGCTTTCTTT. Residues: CASSTLGVTEAFF.

As DNA, the CDR3 is TGCAGTGCTAGAGGTTTGGCTAGCGAAACTGAAGCTTTCTTT. Its translation is CSARGLASETEAFF. This chain joins TRBV20-1 and TRBJ1-1; no clear D. Germline CDR1 and CDR2: DFQATT and SNEGSKA (reference sequence). V lost 1 base, J lost 5 bases, and 14 bases lay in between. This CDR3 contains 14 residues.

The chain has TRBV29-1 and TRBJ2-7; D gene ambiguous. CDR3 size: 11 residues. Germline lookup yields CDR1 SQVTM and CDR2 ANQGSEA. Trimming took off 1 base at V and 4 bases at J, with 5 bases between the two ends. As DNA, the CDR3 is TGCAGCGTTGAAGTCGGGTACGAGCAGTACTTC. It codes for CSVEVGYEQYF.

The rearrangement uses TRBV6-6 and TRBJ1-2, with no clear D. CDR3 size: 13 residues. Deletions cut 6 bases from V and 4 bases from J, with 12 bases between. CDR1 is MNHNY, CDR2 SVGAGI, per germline (reference sequence). The CDR3 sequence: CASSLDWRYGYTF. DNA of the CDR3: TGTGCCAGCAGCCTGGACTGGCGCTATGGCTACACCTTC.

This clonotype was counted only a few times. V and J are TRBV10-1 and TRBJ2-3; possibly TRBD1 for D (5 bases). Trimming cost V 6 bases and J 3 bases, with 19 bases left between them. The V gene's germline CDR1 is WNHNN and CDR2 SYGVQD (reference sequence). This CDR3 region has 16 residues. CDR3 sequence reads: CASRQAQGRRTDTQYF. CDR3 coding DNA: TGCGCCAGCAGACAAGCGCAGGGTAGGCGGACAGATACGCAGTATTTT.

This clonotype has more than one count but fewer than ten. The genes are TRBV25-1 and TRBJ2-5; 8 positions agree with TRBD2. CDR1 MGHDK and CDR2 SYGVNS come from the germline V gene. This CDR3 region has 13 residues. V lost 5 bases, J lost 7 bases, and 6 bases stayed unmatched. Here the CDR3 DNA reads TGTGCCAGCAGTCCTAGCGGGTGGGGGACCCAGTACTTC. Translation gives CASSPSGWGTQYF.

The chain recombines TRBV20-1 with TRBJ2-1, with 7 nucleotides matching TRBD2. This CDR3 contains 15 residues. Trimming cost V 1 base and J 6 bases; bases outside gene matches: 9. Germline V gene sequence: CDR1 DFQATT, CDR2 SNEGSKA (reference sequence). The CDR3 nucleotides read TGCAGTGCTAGAGGAGGGAGGGTACGACCCAATGAGCAGTTCTTC. Translating it yields CSARGGRVRPNEQFF.

The chain couples TRBV15 to TRBJ1-2, with TRBD1 as a possible D gene (5 bases). CDR3 length: 16 residues. The germline V and J ends were trimmed by 4 bases and 0 bases, with 15 bases remaining between them. The germline V gene encodes CDR1 LNHNV and CDR2 YYDKDF (reference sequence). The CDR3 sequence: CATSTQGVSPNYGYTF. As DNA, the CDR3 is TGTGCCACCAGCACCCAGGGAGTTAGCCCTAACTATGGCTACACCTTC.

This clonotype was observed a handful of times. J is TRBJ2-3 and V is TRBV4-3; 9 nucleotides line up with TRBD1. V lost 0 bases and J lost 2; bases outside the gene matches: 6. The CDR3 is 17 amino acids. The germline V gene encodes CDR1 LGHNA and CDR2 YSLEER. The CDR3 coding sequence is TGCGCCAGCAGCCAAGAATTTGGACAGGGGAACACAGATACGCAGTATTTT. Amino acid sequence: CASSQEFGQGNTDTQYF.

This clonotype was observed a few times. The gene calls are TRBV7-3 and TRBJ2-2; D not certain. CDR1 and CDR2 from the germline V gene are SGHTA and FQGTGA. V was pared by 5 bases and J by 4 bases, with 5 bases between. The CDR3 loop spans 12 amino acids. CDR3 in amino acids: CASSGPTGELFF. CDR3 DNA: TGTGCCAGCAGCGGGCCCACCGGGGAGCTGTTTTTT.

The J gene is TRBJ2-3, the V gene TRBV5-6, with a weak D call TRBD2 (5 bases). Germline assignment: CDR1 SGHDT and CDR2 YYEEEE. The CDR3 runs 15 residues. V lost 4 bases, J lost 2 bases, and 14 bases lay in between. CDR3 nucleotides: TGTGCCAGCAGCATGGACCTAGCATCCACAGATACGCAGTATTTT. Its translation is CASSMDLASTDTQYF.

The V gene is TRBV5-1, the J gene TRBJ2-3, with D perhaps matching TRBD2 (6 bases). The CDR3 is 15 amino acids. Trimming took off 4 bases at V and 0 bases at J, with 12 bases between the two ends. Germline V gives CDR1 SGHRS, CDR2 YFSETQ. This chain's CDR3 is CASSTIAASTDTQYF. In DNA form, the CDR3 reads TGCGCCAGCAGCACAATAGCGGCTAGCACAGATACGCAGTATTTT.

The chain is built from TRBV5-1 and TRBJ2-3; D gene uncertain. This CDR3 is built from 14 residues. V lost 2 bases and J 4 bases, leaving 11 bases between the germline ends. Germline values: CDR1 SGHRS, CDR2 YFSETQ. DNA of the CDR3: TGCGCCAGCAGCTTCGAAACCTCCCCAGATACGCAGTATTTT. This sequence encodes CASSFETSPDTQYF.

The chain joins TRBV20-1 to TRBJ2-1; D is unclear. V lost 1 base and J lost 2, with 12 bases in between. Germline V gene sequence: CDR1 DFQATT, CDR2 SNEGSKA (reference sequence). CDR3 length: 15 amino acids. In DNA, the CDR3 is TGCAGTGCTAGAGGGGTTAGACAACCCTACAATGAGCAGTTCTTC. Protein product: CSARGVRQPYNEQFF.

This clonotype was seen only a few times. The chain couples TRBV7-9 to TRBJ2-3, with TRBD2 identical over 10 bases. This CDR3 is 13 amino acids long. Germline V gene sequence: CDR1 SEHNR, CDR2 FQNEAQ (reference sequence). Trimming removed 6 bases from V and 9 bases from J; junction bases left unmatched: 6. CDR3 amino acids: CASRERGGETQYF. CDR3 in DNA: TGTGCCAGCAGGGAGCGGGGGGGAGAGACGCAGTATTTT.

The chain joins TRBV5-6 to TRBJ2-1; TRBD2 aligns across 11 bases. Germline V gene data show CDR1 as SGHDT and CDR2 as YYEEEE. The CDR3 is 13 residues long. Losses at the gene ends were 6 bases for V and 4 bases for J; bases not matched to a gene: 0. CDR3 sequence reads: CASTSGGYNEQFF. The CDR3 DNA is TGTGCCAGCACTAGCGGGGGGTACAATGAGCAGTTCTTC.

The gene calls are TRBV19 and TRBJ2-6; no clear D. Trimming took off 6 bases at V and 0 bases at J, with 6 bases between the two ends. CDR1 LNHDA and CDR2 SQIVND come from the germline V gene (reference sequence). The CDR3 sequence is 14 residues long. The CDR3 DNA sequence: TGTGCCAGTAGACTGAGCTCTGGGGCCAACGTCCTGACTTTC. The encoded protein is CASRLSSGANVLTF.

This clonotype was counted between two and nine times. V is TRBV7-9 and J is TRBJ2-7; D unclear. Germline CDR1 and CDR2: SEHNR and FQNEAQ (reference sequence). V was shortened by 10 bases and J by 5 bases, with 24 bases between the two germline ends. This CDR3 spans 15 amino acids. CDR3 region: CANQLRWRKDDEQYF. The CDR3 coding sequence is TGTGCCAACCAGCTTAGATGGCGGAAGGACGACGAGCAGTACTTC.

This sequence joins TRBV6-1 and TRBJ2-7; D unclear. The V end was cut by 10 bases, the J end by 2 bases, with 18 bases between. This CDR3 has 14 residues. Germline CDR1 and CDR2: MNHNS and SASEGT. CDR3: CATLQQFIAYEQYF. The CDR3 DNA reads as TGTGCCACTCTACAACAATTTATCGCCTACGAGCAGTACTTC.

CDR3 loop: CSARDLGGTGELFF. The DNA for the CDR3 is TGCAGTGCTAGAGATCTCGGGGGAACCGGGGAGCTGTTTTTT. This chain uses TRBV20-1 with TRBJ2-2; D is possibly TRBD2 (6 bases). The CDR3 totals 14 residues. The ends were cut back, 0 bases at V and 5 bases at J, with 10 bases in the middle. Per germline, CDR1 DFQATT and CDR2 SNEGSKA (reference sequence).

DNA for the CDR3: TGCGCCAGCAGCTTGGTCGGCGACAGCAACCTCAATTACGAGCAGTACTTC. Protein product: CASSLVGDSNLNYEQYF. The chain combines TRBV5-1 with TRBJ2-7; a weak D match, TRBD1 (5 bases). Germline V gene data show CDR1 as SGHRS and CDR2 as YFSETQ. The ends were cut back, 0 bases at V and 4 bases at J, with 20 bases in the middle. CDR3 length: 17 amino acids.